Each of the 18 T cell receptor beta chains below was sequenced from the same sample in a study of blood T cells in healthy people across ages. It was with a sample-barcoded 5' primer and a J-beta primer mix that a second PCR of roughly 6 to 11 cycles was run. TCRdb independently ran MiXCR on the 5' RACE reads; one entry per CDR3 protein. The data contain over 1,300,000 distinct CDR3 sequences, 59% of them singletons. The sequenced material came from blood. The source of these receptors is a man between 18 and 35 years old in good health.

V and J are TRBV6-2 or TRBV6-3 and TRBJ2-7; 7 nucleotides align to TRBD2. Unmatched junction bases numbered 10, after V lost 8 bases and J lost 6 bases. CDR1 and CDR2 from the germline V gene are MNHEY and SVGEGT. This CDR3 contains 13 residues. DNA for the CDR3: TGTGCCAGCTCGGCGGGAGAAGTAAGCGAGCAGTACTTC. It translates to CASSAGEVSEQYF.

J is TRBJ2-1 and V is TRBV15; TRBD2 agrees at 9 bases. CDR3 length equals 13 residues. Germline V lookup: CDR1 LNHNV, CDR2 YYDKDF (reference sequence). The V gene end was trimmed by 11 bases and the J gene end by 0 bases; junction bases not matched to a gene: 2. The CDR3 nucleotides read TGTGCCTCTAGCGGGGTCTCCTACAATGAGCAGTTCTTC. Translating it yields CASSGVSYNEQFF.

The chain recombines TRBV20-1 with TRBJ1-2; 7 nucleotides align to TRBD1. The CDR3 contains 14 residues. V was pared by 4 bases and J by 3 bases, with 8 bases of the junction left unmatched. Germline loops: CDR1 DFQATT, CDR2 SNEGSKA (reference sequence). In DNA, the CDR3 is TGCAGTGCTACCGCGCCGGGACAGTACTATGGCTACACCTTC. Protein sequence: CSATAPGQYYGYTF.

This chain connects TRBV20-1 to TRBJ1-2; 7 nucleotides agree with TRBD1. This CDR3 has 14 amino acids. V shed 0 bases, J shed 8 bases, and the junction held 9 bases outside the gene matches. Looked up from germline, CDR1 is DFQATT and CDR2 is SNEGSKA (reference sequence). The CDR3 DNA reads TGCAGTGCTAGAGATCTACAGGGGCTTGGGGGCTACACCTTC. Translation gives CSARDLQGLGGYTF.

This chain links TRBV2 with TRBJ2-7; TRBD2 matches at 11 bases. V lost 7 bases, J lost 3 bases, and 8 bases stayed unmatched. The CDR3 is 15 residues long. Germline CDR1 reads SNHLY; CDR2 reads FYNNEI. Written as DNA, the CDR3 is TGTGCCAGCAAGTCCGGGACTAGCGGCTACTACGAGCAGTACTTC. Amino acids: CASKSGTSGYYEQYF. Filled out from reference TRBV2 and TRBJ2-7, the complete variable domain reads EPEVTQTPSHQVTQMGQEVILRCVPISNHLYFYWYRQILGQKVEFLVSFYNNEISEKSEIFDDQFSVERPDGSNFTLKIRSTKLEDSAMYFCASKSGTSGYYEQYFGPGTRLTVT.

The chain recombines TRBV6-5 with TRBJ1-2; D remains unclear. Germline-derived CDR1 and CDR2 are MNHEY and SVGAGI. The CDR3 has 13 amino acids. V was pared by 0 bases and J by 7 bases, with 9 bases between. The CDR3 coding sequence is TGTGCCAGCAGTTACTCGGTTCTGGGTGGCTACACCTTC. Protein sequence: CASSYSVLGGYTF.

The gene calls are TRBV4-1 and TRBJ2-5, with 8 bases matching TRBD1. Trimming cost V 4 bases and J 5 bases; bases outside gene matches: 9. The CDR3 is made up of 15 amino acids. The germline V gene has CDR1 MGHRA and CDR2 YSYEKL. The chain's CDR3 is CASSPRDRGRETQYF. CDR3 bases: TGCGCCAGCAGCCCTCGCGACAGGGGTAGGGAGACCCAGTACTTC.

The CDR3 nucleotides read TGCAGTGCTAGAGGGGGCTGGGGGGTGGGCAATGAGCAGTTCTTC. Translation gives CSARGGWGVGNEQFF. The chain uses TRBV20-1 and TRBJ2-1; maybe TRBD2 (6 bases). This CDR3 has 15 amino acids. Germline V lookup: CDR1 DFQATT, CDR2 SNEGSKA (reference sequence). The V and J ends lost 1 base and 6 bases respectively, with 16 bases between them.

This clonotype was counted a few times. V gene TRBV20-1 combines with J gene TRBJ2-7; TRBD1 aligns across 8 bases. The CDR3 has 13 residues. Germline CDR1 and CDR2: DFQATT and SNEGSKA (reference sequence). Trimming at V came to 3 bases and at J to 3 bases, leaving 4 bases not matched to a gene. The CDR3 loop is CSASGDRGYEQYF. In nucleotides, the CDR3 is TGCAGTGCTAGTGGCGACAGGGGCTACGAGCAGTACTTC.

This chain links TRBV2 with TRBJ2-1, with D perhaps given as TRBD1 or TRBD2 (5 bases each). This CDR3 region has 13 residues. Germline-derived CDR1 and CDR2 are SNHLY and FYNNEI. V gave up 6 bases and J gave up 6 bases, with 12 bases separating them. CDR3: CASRAGTLNEQFF. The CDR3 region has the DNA TGTGCCAGCAGGGCCGGGACGCTCAATGAGCAGTTCTTC.

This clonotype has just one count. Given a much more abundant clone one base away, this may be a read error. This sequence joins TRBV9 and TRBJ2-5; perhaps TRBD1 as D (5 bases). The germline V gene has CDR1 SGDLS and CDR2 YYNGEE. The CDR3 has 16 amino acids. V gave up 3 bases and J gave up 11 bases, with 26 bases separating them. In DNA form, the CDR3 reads TGTGCCAGCAGCGCCCCGTATAAGGGGAACTACAATGAGCAGTACTTC. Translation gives CASSAPYKGNYNEQYF. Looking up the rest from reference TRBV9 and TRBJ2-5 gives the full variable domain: DSGVTQTPKHLITATGQRVTLRCSPRSGDLSVYWYQQSLDQGLQFLIQYYNGEERAKGNILERFSAQQFPDLHSELNLSSLELGDSALYFCASSAPYKGNYNEQYFGPGTRLLVL.

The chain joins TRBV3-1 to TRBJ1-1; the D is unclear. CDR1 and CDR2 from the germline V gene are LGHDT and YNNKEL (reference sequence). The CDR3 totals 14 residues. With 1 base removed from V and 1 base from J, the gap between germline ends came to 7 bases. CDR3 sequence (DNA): TGTGCCAGCAGCCAAGTGCCGGGGAACACTGAAGCTTTCTTT. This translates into CASSQVPGNTEAFF.

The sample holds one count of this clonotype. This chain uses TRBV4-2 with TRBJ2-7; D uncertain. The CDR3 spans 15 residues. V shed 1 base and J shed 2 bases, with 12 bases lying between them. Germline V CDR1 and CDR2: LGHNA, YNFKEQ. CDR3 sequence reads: CASSQGIASTYEQYF. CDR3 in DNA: TGTGCCAGCAGCCAAGGGATAGCCTCAACCTACGAGCAGTACTTC.

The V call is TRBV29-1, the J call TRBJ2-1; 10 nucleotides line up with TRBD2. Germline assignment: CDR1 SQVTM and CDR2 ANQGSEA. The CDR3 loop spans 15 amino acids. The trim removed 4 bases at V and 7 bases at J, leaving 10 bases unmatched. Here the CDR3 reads CSVALKAGGINEQFF. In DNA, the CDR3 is TGCAGCGTTGCCCTTAAAGCGGGAGGGATTAATGAGCAGTTCTTC.

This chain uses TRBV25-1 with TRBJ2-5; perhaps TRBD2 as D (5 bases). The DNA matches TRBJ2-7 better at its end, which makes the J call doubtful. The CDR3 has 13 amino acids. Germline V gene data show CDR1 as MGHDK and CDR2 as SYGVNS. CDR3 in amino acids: CASSESLGLEQYF. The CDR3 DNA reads TGTGCCAGCAGTGAAAGCCTTGGACTCGAGCAGTACTTC.

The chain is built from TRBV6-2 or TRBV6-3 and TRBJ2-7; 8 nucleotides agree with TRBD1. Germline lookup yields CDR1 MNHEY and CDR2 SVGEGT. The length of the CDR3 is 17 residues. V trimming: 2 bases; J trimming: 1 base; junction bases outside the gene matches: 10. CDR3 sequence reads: CASSYPDPGQGSYEQYF. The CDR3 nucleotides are TGTGCCAGCAGTTACCCCGACCCAGGACAGGGATCCTACGAGCAGTACTTC.

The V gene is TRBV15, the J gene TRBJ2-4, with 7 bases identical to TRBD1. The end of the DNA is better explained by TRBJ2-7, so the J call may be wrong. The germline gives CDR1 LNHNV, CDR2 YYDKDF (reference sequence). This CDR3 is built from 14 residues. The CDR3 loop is CATSSNRGPYEQYF. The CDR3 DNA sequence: TGTGCCACCAGCTCCAACAGGGGTCCCTACGAGCAGTACTTC.

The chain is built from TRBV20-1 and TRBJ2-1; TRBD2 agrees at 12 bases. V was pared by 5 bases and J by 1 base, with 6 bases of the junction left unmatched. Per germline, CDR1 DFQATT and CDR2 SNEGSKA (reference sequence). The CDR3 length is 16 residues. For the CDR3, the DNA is TGCAGTGCTCCGACTAGCGGGAGAGGGTCCTACAATGAGCAGTTCTTC. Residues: CSAPTSGRGSYNEQFF.